The table lists the clone carrying this T cell receptor (beta chain) with many counts. Using RNA transcripts as the source, TCR beta CDR3 regions were amplified. HTBI primers were the set used in a first-round RT-PCR of the TCR CDR3. Each CDR3 protein is one row after TCRdb ran MiXCR on the multiplex PCR reads. The data hold about 510,000 distinct CDR3 sequences, with 12% to 15% observed a single time. The source of the sample is a study of T cells in Graves' hyperthyroidism and ophthalmopathy. Germline CDR1 is SGHNT and CDR2 is YENEEA. The CDR3 has 14 amino acids. V was shortened by 5 bases and J by 2 bases, with 12 bases between the two germline ends. Exclusion followed for patients with uncontrolled infection, other autoimmune disease, pregnancy or lactation.

The sequencing input was blood. This receptor was identified in a woman in her thirties or forties with Graves' hyperthyroidism. This rearrangement joins TRBV11-3 to TRBJ2-5, with D hard to call. This CDR3 reads CASSPQNVQETQYF. In DNA, the CDR3 is TGTGCCAGCAGCCCCCAAAACGTACAAGAGACCCAGTACTTC.